This entry lists 25 T cell receptor beta chains sequenced from one sample in a study of T cell responses to AZD1222 COVID-19 vaccine. Only in-frame clones appear in the TCRdb table, and some are missing; sequencing was by immunoSEQ multiplex PCR. The top ten clones hold under 5% of a sample with approximately 170,000 clones, 91% of them seen once. The specimen was peripheral blood, collected on day 0 of AZD1222 vaccination. These receptors originate from an adult in good health.

V and J are TRBV20-1 and TRBJ2-2, with 8 nucleotides matching TRBD2. This CDR3 spans 14 amino acids. The junction had 7 bases not matched to a gene; V was cut back by 3 bases and J by 7 bases. Germline V gives CDR1 DFQATT, CDR2 SNEGSKA (reference sequence). In DNA form, the CDR3 reads TGCAGTGCTAGTCTCGGGAGGGGGGTCGGGGAGCTGTTTTTT. Translated, it gives CSASLGRGVGELFF.

The V call is TRBV9, the J call TRBJ1-2; 12 bases align to TRBD1. This CDR3 has 15 amino acids. Germline V lookup: CDR1 SGDLS, CDR2 YYNGEE. After removal of 4 bases from V and 2 bases from J, the junction contained 3 bases not matched to a gene. CDR3 in DNA: TGTGCCAGCAGCCTCGGGACAGGGGGCAACTATGGCTACACCTTC. Amino acids: CASSLGTGGNYGYTF.

The V call is TRBV27, the J call TRBJ2-7; weak D call: TRBD1 (6 bases). V was clipped by 6 bases and J by 2 bases, with 20 bases between them. Germline V gives CDR1 MNHEY, CDR2 SMNVEV (reference sequence). The CDR3 length is 16 residues. The CDR3 reads CASSYRDTLGPYEQYF. The CDR3 region has the DNA TGTGCCAGCAGCTACAGGGACACCCTAGGGCCCTACGAGCAGTACTTC.

The chain is built from TRBV5-1 and TRBJ1-1, with D unresolved. The CDR3 totals 11 residues. V was cut by 4 bases and J by 4 bases, with 5 bases left in between. Germline CDR1 reads SGHRS; CDR2 reads YFSETQ. In nucleotides, the CDR3 is TGCGCCAGCAGCGATTTCACTGAAGCTTTCTTT. Protein: CASSDFTEAFF.

The DNA of the CDR3 is TGTGCCAGCAGCCGATTCACTTACGAGCAGTACTTC. Protein product: CASSRFTYEQYF. This chain links TRBV6-5 with TRBJ2-7, with no clear D. V lost 6 bases to trimming and J lost 4 bases, with 10 bases between them. The CDR3 extends over 12 amino acids. Germline values: CDR1 MNHEY, CDR2 SVGAGI.

V gene TRBV11-2 combines with J gene TRBJ1-1; D remains unclear. The CDR3 runs 14 residues. Trimming removed 0 bases at V and 3 bases at J, with 8 bases between. Germline V gene lookup returns CDR1 SGHAT and CDR2 FQNNGV. CDR3 loop: CASSLEAGDTEAFF. The DNA for the CDR3 is TGTGCCAGCAGCTTAGAGGCGGGAGACACTGAAGCTTTCTTT.

J is TRBJ1-6 and V is TRBV18; 9 bases map to TRBD1. CDR3 size: 14 residues. V trimming: 3 bases; J trimming: 6 bases; junction bases outside the gene matches: 0. CDR1 KGHSH and CDR2 LQKENI come from the germline V gene. DNA for the CDR3: TGTGCCAGCTCACCGACAGGGGGTAATTCACCCCTCCACTTT. It yields the protein CASSPTGGNSPLHF.

CDR3 amino acids: CASSSLSYEQYF. The CDR3 DNA reads as TGCGCCAGCAGCTCCCTCTCCTACGAGCAGTACTTC. The V and J genes are TRBV5-1 and TRBJ2-7; unclear D gene. V dropped 3 bases and J dropped 0 bases, with 4 bases sitting between them. The CDR3 totals 12 residues. Germline loops: CDR1 SGHRS, CDR2 YFSETQ.

The chain has TRBV19 and TRBJ2-1; no clear D gene. CDR3 length: 12 residues. Germline loops: CDR1 LNHDA, CDR2 SQIVND (reference sequence). Trimming stripped 3 bases from V and 8 bases from J, with 8 bases between. CDR3 DNA: TGTGCCAGTAGTATCGTGTGGGATGAGCAGTTCTTC. This gives the protein CASSIVWDEQFF.

This clone was found once. The chain employs TRBV19 and TRBJ2-5, with D possibly being TRBD2 (6 bases). CDR3 length: 16 residues. With 5 bases removed from V and 5 bases from J, the gap between germline ends came to 21 bases. The germline CDR1 and CDR2 sequences are LNHDA and SQIVND (reference sequence). The CDR3 protein is CASSVTFGSAKETQYF. CDR3 nucleotide sequence: TGTGCCAGTAGTGTGACTTTCGGGAGCGCCAAGGAGACCCAGTACTTC.

The chain recombines TRBV29-1 with TRBJ2-7; D is perhaps TRBD1 or TRBD2 (5 bases each). This CDR3 contains 11 residues. V dropped 5 bases and J dropped 7 bases, with 12 bases sitting between them. Germline V lookup: CDR1 SQVTM, CDR2 ANQGSEA. CDR3: CSVRGAREQYF. CDR3 coding DNA: TGCAGCGTTCGAGGGGCGAGGGAGCAGTACTTC.

The chain links TRBV3-1 (or the pseudogene TRBV3-2) to TRBJ2-2, with D tentatively TRBD2 (6 bases). The CDR3 totals 15 residues. Looked up from germline, CDR1 is LGHDT and CDR2 is YNNKEL (reference sequence). V lost 1 base and J lost 4, with 10 bases in between. The CDR3 coding sequence is TGTGCCAGCAGCCAAGCTAGCGTGCTCACCGGGGAGCTGTTTTTT. It yields the protein CASSQASVLTGELFF.

The chain has TRBV25-1 and TRBJ2-7; weak D call: TRBD2 (7 bases). Germline V gene sequence: CDR1 MGHDK, CDR2 SYGVNS. The CDR3 is 15 amino acids. Trimming took off 3 bases at V and 2 bases at J, with 14 bases between the two ends. The CDR3 bases are TGTGCCAGCAGTGACCCAGGGAGGGGGACCTACGAGCAGTACTTC. Encoded protein: CASSDPGRGTYEQYF.

V usage is TRBV6-6 and J usage is TRBJ2-3; 10 bases line up with TRBD2. This CDR3 region has 16 residues. V trimming: 5 bases; J trimming: 2 bases; junction bases outside the gene matches: 7. Germline CDR1 MNHNY, CDR2 SVGAGI (reference sequence). CDR3 DNA sequence: TGTGCCAGCAGTCTAGCGGGGGTGGCCCTCACAGATACGCAGTATTTT. It is translated as CASSLAGVALTDTQYF.

Remarks on this clone: This sample also contains other DNA sequences that code for the same CDR3. CDR3: CASSVGFQETQYF. In DNA form, the CDR3 reads TGTGCCAGCAGCGTAGGCTTCCAAGAGACCCAGTACTTC. The chain uses TRBV9 and TRBJ2-5; the D is unclear. Deletions cut 0 bases from V and 1 base from J, with 4 bases between. CDR1 is SGDLS and CDR2 is YYNGEE in the germline V gene. CDR3 length: 13 amino acids.

The gene calls are TRBV28 and TRBJ2-7; 9 nucleotides line up with TRBD1. CDR1 and CDR2 from the germline V gene are MDHEN and SYDVKM. The CDR3 runs 15 residues. With V trimmed by 2 bases and J by 4 bases, 6 bases remained unmatched. The CDR3 sequence is CASSLPGQGWYEQYF. The CDR3 nucleotides are TGTGCCAGCAGTTTACCGGGACAGGGATGGTACGAGCAGTACTTC.

The V and J genes are TRBV5-1 and TRBJ2-5, with D hard to call. Looked up from germline, CDR1 is SGHRS and CDR2 is YFSETQ. The CDR3 is 13 residues long. V lost 0 bases, J lost 5 bases, and 8 bases lay in between. The chain's CDR3 is CASSLAGDETQYF. CDR3 DNA sequence: TGCGCCAGCAGCTTGGCTGGTGACGAGACCCAGTACTTC.

The chain has TRBV10-2 and TRBJ2-5; D not resolved. CDR1 is WSHSY, CDR2 SAAADI, per germline. Trimming took off 4 bases at V and 2 bases at J, with 8 bases between the two ends. This CDR3 is 13 amino acids long. The CDR3 DNA reads TGCGCCAGCAGTGGAAGGCAGCAAGAGACCCAGTACTTC. Translating it yields CASSGRQQETQYF.

This rearrangement joins TRBV19 to TRBJ1-2; no definite D call. CDR3 length equals 12 residues. V was clipped by 2 bases and J by 4 bases, with 5 bases between them. The germline gives CDR1 LNHDA, CDR2 SQIVND (reference sequence). CDR3 loop: CASSISLYGYTF. The CDR3 nucleotides read TGTGCCAGTAGTATATCGCTCTATGGCTACACCTTC. Full variable domain (rest looked up from reference TRBV19 and TRBJ1-2): DGGITQSPKYLFRKEGQNVTLSCEQNLNHDAMYWYRQDPGQGLRLIYYSQIVNDFQKGDIAEGYSVSREKKESFPLTVTSAQKNPTAFYLCASSISLYGYTFGSGTRLTVV.

Concerning this clone: The sample contains more than one DNA sequence encoding this CDR3. The J gene is TRBJ2-1, the V gene TRBV7-2; 8 nucleotides line up with TRBD2. The CDR3 has 14 amino acids. After removal of 6 bases from V and 4 bases from J, the junction contained 5 bases not matched to a gene. Germline V gives CDR1 SGHTA, CDR2 FQGNSA. The CDR3 is CASSLLAGYNEQFF. CDR3 sequence (DNA): TGTGCCAGCAGTCTCCTAGCGGGTTACAATGAGCAGTTCTTC.

The V and J genes are TRBV30 and TRBJ1-6; D is undetermined. Germline CDR1 is GTSNPN and CDR2 is SVGIG (reference sequence). This CDR3 has 15 amino acids. V was clipped by 3 bases and J by 10 bases, with 19 bases between them. CDR3 amino acids: CAWSRVSGQASPLHF. Here the CDR3 DNA reads TGTGCCTGGAGCCGCGTAAGTGGGCAGGCCTCACCCCTCCACTTT.

The CDR3 loop is CAIRLAGEEEQFF. Here the CDR3 DNA reads TGTGCCATCAGACTAGCGGGAGAAGAGGAGCAGTTCTTC. This chain joins TRBV10-3 and TRBJ2-1; 11 bases align to TRBD2. The CDR3 runs 13 residues. Looked up from germline, CDR1 is ENHRY and CDR2 is SYGVKD. With 6 bases clipped from V and 10 bases from J, the junction kept 5 bases outside the gene matches.

This clone was detected only once. The chain joins TRBV5-4 to TRBJ1-1; D is undetermined. Per germline, CDR1 SGHNT and CDR2 YYREEE (reference sequence). This CDR3 spans 14 amino acids. The V end was cut by 0 bases, the J end by 1 base, with 7 bases between. Written as DNA, the CDR3 is TGTGCCAGCAGCTTGGGACCGTGGAACACTGAAGCTTTCTTT. It is translated as CASSLGPWNTEAFF.

This chain links TRBV29-1 with TRBJ1-1; possible D gene TRBD1, 6 bases. The germline V and J ends were trimmed by 7 bases and 1 base, with 10 bases remaining between them. The length of the CDR3 is 12 residues. Germline V gene data show CDR1 as SQVTM and CDR2 as ANQGSEA. Here the CDR3 reads CSAMTGNTEAFF. The CDR3 DNA follows: TGCAGCGCTATGACAGGGAACACTGAAGCTTTCTTT.

CDR3 amino acids: CASTPALASSYEQYF. The CDR3 DNA sequence: TGTGCCAGCACCCCGGCGCTAGCGAGCTCCTACGAGCAGTACTTC. The chain links TRBV5-6 to TRBJ2-7; D possibly corresponds to TRBD2 (6 bases). This CDR3 spans 15 amino acids. Trimming shortened V by 6 bases and J by 0 bases, and 16 bases separated the two germline ends. From germline, CDR1 is SGHDT and CDR2 YYEEEE. The full variable domain, its missing parts supplied by reference TRBV5-6 and TRBJ2-7, is DAGVTQSPTHLIKTRGQQVTLRCSPKSGHDTVSWYQQALGQGPQFIFQYYEEEERQRGNFPDRFSGHQFPNYSSELNVNALLLGDSALYLCASTPALASSYEQYFGPGTRLTVT.